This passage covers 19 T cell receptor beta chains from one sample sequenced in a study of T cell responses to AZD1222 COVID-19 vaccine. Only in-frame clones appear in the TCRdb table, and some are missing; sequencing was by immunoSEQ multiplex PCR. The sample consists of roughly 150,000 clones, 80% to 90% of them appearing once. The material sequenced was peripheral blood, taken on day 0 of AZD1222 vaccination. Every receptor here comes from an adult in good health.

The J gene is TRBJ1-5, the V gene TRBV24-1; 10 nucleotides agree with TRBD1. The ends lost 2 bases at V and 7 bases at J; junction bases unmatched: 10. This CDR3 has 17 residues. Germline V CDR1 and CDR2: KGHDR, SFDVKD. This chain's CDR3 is CATSDYAGTGVSQPQHF. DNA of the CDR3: TGTGCCACCAGTGATTATGCCGGGACAGGGGTTTCACAGCCCCAGCATTTT.

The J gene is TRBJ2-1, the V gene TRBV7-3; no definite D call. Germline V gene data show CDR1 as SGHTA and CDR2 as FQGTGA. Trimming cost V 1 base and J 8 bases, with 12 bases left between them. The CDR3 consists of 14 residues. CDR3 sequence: CASSLIPSIDEQFF. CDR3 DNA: TGTGCCAGCAGCTTAATTCCTAGTATCGATGAGCAGTTCTTC.

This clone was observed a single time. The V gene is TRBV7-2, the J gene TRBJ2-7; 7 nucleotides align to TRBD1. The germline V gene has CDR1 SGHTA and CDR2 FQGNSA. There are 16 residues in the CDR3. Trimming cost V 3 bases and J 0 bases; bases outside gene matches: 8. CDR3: CASSFKTGPSSYEQYF. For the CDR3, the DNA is TGTGCCAGCAGCTTCAAGACAGGGCCTAGCTCCTACGAGCAGTACTTC.

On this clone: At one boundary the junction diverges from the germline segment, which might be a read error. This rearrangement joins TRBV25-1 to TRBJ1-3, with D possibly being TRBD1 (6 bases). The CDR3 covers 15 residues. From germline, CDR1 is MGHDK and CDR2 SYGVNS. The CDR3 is CASSDPGTTGNTIYF. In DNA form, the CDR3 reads TGTGCCAGCAGTGACCCCGGGACAACTGGGAACACCATATATTTT.

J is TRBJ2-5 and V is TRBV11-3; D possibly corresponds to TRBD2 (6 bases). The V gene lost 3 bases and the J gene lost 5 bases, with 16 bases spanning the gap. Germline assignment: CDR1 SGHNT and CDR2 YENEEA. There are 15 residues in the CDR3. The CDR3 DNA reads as TGTGCCAGCAGCTTCGGGGGTTACGGAGCGGAGACCCAGTACTTC. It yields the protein CASSFGGYGAETQYF.

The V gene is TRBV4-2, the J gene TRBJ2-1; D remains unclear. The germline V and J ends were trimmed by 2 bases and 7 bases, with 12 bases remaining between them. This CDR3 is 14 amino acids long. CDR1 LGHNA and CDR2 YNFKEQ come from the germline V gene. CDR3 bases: TGTGCCAGCAGCCAACCAGGAGCTGGGAATGAGCAGTTCTTC. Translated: CASSQPGAGNEQFF.

CDR3 nucleotides: TGTGCCAGCAGTTATCCGGCGGGGGGGTTCCCCTACGAGCAGTACTTC. Protein product: CASSYPAGGFPYEQYF. J is TRBJ2-7 and V is TRBV6-2 or TRBV6-3; TRBD2 aligns across 9 bases. This CDR3 region has 16 residues. V trimming: 3 bases; J trimming: 2 bases; junction bases outside the gene matches: 8. Germline CDR1 and CDR2: MNHEY and SVGEGT.

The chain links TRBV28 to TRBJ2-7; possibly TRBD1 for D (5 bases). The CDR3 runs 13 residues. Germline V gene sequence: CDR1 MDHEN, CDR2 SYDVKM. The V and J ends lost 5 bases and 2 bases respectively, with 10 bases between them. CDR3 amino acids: CASSAGAPYEQYF. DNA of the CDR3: TGTGCCAGCAGTGCTGGGGCTCCCTACGAGCAGTACTTC.

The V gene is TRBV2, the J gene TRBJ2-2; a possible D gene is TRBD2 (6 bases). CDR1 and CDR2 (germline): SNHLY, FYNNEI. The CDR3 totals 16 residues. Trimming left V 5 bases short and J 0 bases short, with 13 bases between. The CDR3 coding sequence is TGTGCCAGCAGTCCGGGACTCCATACGAACACCGGGGAGCTGTTTTTT. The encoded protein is CASSPGLHTNTGELFF.

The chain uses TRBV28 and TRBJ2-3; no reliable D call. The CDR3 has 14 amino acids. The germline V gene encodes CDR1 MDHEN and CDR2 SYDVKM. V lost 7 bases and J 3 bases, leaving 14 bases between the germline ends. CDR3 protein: CASNRPPETDTQYF. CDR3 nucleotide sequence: TGTGCCAGCAATCGCCCCCCGGAAACAGATACGCAGTATTTT.

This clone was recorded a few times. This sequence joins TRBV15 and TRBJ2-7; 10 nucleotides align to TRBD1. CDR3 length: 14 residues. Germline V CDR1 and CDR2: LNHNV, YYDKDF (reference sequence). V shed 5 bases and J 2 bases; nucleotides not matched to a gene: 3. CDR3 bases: TGTGCCACCAGCGGGGACAGGGGCGCCTACGAGCAGTACTTC. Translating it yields CATSGDRGAYEQYF. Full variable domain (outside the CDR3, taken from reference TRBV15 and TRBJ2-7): DAMVIQNPRYQVTQFGKPVTLSCSQTLNHNVMYWYQQKSSQAPKLLFHYYDKDFNNEADTPDNFQSRRPNTSFCFLDIRSPGLGDTAMYLCATSGDRGAYEQYFGPGTRLTVT.

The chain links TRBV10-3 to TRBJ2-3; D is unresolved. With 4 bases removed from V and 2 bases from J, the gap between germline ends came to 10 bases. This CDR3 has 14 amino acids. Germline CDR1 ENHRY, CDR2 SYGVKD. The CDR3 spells CAISAQDNTDTQYF. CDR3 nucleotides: TGTGCCATCAGTGCACAAGATAACACAGATACGCAGTATTTT.

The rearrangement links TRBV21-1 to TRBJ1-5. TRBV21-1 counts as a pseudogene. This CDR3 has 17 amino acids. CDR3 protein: CASSTYYSRRKNQPQHF. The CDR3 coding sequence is TGTGCCAGCAGCACGTACTACTCCCGACGGAAGAATCAGCCCCAGCATTTT.

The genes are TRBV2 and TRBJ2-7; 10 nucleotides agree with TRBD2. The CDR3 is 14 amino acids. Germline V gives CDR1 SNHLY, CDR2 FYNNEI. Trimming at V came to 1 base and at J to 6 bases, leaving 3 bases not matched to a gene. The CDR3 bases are TGTGCCAGCAGTGAAGGTAGCGGGGGGTTCGAGCAGTACTTC. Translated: CASSEGSGGFEQYF. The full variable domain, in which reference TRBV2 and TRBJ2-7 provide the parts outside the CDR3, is EPEVTQTPSHQVTQMGQEVILRCVPISNHLYFYWYRQILGQKVEFLVSFYNNEISEKSEIFDDQFSVERPDGSNFTLKIRSTKLEDSAMYFCASSEGSGGFEQYFGPGTRLTVT.

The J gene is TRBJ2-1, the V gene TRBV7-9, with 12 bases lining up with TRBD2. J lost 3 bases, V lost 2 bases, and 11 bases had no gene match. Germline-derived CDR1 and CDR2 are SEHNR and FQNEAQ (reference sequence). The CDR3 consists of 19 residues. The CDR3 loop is CASSLSGLAGGQYYNEQFF. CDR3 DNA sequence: TGTGCCAGCAGCTTAAGTGGCCTAGCGGGGGGGCAATACTACAATGAGCAGTTCTTC.

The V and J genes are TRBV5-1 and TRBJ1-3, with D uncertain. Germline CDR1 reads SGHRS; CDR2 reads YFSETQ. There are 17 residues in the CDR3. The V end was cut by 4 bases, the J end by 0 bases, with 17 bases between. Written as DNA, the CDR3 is TGCGCCAGCAGCCGTTCACCTACCCCACTCTCTGGAAACACCATATATTTT. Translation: CASSRSPTPLSGNTIYF.

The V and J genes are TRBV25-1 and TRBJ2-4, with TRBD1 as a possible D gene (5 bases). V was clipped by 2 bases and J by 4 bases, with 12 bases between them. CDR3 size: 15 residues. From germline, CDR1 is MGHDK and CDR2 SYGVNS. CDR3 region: CASSEPRESKNIQYF. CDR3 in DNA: TGTGCCAGCAGTGAACCCAGGGAATCTAAAAACATTCAGTACTTC.

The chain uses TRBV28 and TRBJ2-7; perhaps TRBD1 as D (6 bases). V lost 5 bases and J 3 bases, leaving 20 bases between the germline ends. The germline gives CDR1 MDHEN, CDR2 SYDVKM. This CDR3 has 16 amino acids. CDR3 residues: CASSGRQDRWGYEQYF. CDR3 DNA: TGTGCCAGCAGTGGACGACAGGACCGTTGGGGCTACGAGCAGTACTTC.

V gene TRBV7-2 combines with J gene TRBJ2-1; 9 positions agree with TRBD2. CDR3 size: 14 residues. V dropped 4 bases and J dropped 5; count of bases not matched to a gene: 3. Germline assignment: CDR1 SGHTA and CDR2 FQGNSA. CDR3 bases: TGTGCCAGCAGCTATAGCGGGGGTGACAATGAGCAGTTCTTC. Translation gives CASSYSGGDNEQFF.